These T cell receptor beta chains were read from a single sample in a study of PD-L1 blockade in urothelial cancer. TCRdb keeps only in-frame clones here, not all; method: immunoSEQ multiplex PCR. This sample has tens of thousands of clones, with roughly 76% found just once. The starting material was PBMCs, obtained around atezolizumab (anti-PD-L1) treatment. These receptors were taken from a man aged 65 to 79 with urothelial cancer. Each CDR3 is given with its conserved first and last residue. The D gene is left open where the match is weak. Expanded clones get a size class; other rows say once, few or many, or leave the size out.

j_call d_call v_call clone_size cdr3_nt cdr3_aa
TRBJ2-2 TRBD1 TRBV6-6 NA TGTGCCAGCAGTCCCGACAGGGCGAACACCGGGGAGCTGTTTTTT CASSPDRANTGELFF
TRBJ2-5 TRBD1 TRBV5-1 NA TGCGCCAGCAGCTTACCAGGGGGCGCGGGTGAGACCCAGTACTTC CASSLPGGAGETQYF
TRBJ2-2 NA TRBV5-5 NA TGTGCCAGCAGCTTACAACCCACCGGGGAGCTGTTTTTT CASSLQPTGELFF
TRBJ1-6 NA TRBV5-4 few TGTGCCAGCAGCAGCCACATGGAGGGGAATTCACCCCTCCACTTT CASSSHMEGNSPLHF
TRBJ2-1 TRBD2 TRBV11-3 NA TGTGCCAGCAGCTTACGGCGGGGGGCCAATGAGCAGTTCTTC CASSLRRGANEQFF
TRBJ2-7 TRBD1 TRBV11-1 NA TGTGCCAGCAGCTTAACAGGGGGCCTCTCCTACGAGCAGTACTTC CASSLTGGLSYEQYF
TRBJ1-5 NA TRBV23-1 NA TGCGCCAGCAGTCTGTCGCGTCGGTTTCGGGACAATCAGCCCCAGCATTTT CASSLSRRFRDNQPQHF
TRBJ2-7 TRBD2 TRBV11-2 NA TGTGCCAGCAGCTTAGAACGTAGCGGGGCTTACGAGCAGTACTTC CASSLERSGAYEQYF
TRBJ2-5 TRBD1 TRBV18 once TGTGCCAGCTCAAGTCGACAGGGTGAGACCCAGTACTTC CASSSRQGETQYF
TRBJ1-5 NA TRBV25-1 once TGTGCCAGCACCGAACAGGGATATAGCAATCAGCCCCAGCATTTT CASTEQGYSNQPQHF
TRBJ2-1 NA TRBV5-4 NA TGTGCCAGCAGCCTGGCGGGACACGATGAGCAGTTCTTC CASSLAGHDEQFF
TRBJ2-4 TRBD2 TRBV15 NA TGTGCCACCAGCAGAGATCGGGGGGGAGTGAGCATTCAGTACTTC CATSRDRGGVSIQYF
TRBJ1-5 NA TRBV19 NA TGTGCCAGTAGGCAAACAGGGCCCAATCAGCCCCAGCATTTT CASRQTGPNQPQHF
TRBJ2-7 TRBD2 TRBV5-1 NA TGCGCCAGCAGCCCGGCGGCGGCTAGCGGGGGTTCCTACGAGCAGTACTTC CASSPAAASGGSYEQYF
TRBJ2-1 NA TRBV5-6 NA TGTGCCAGTTCGGCGGTCTACAATGAGCAGTTCTTC CASSAVYNEQFF